The 2 T cell receptor beta chains listed next were all sequenced from one sample in a study of T cell responses to AZD1222 COVID-19 vaccine (dated by TCRdb to the early 2020s). According to the study, the label for this sample's time point signals: about 28 days (+/-7) after the second vaccine dose. The library was generated by the immunoSEQ multiplex PCR assay. Here the immuneACCESS table is served through TCRdb, limited to in-frame sequences with V and J called. Missing clones are a known gap in these copies; in checked studies unresolved V genes cover under half, and the rest lacks a known reason. In this sample the table shows 150,000 to 180,000 clones, about 87% of which occur a single time. The ten largest clonotypes hold about 8.9% of the sample. The sequencing here drew on peripheral blood, taken 28 days after the second AZD1222 dose. Source of these receptors: an adult who received the AZD1222 COVID-19 vaccine.

The chain combines TRBV21-1 with TRBJ2-3; TRBD1 is the table's D call, not checked against the DNA. TRBV21-1 is marked as a pseudogene. This CDR3 is 20 amino acids long. DNA of the CDR3: TGTGCCACCCCGAGCTTTCCAGGTCCATCGGACAGGGGGCAAACAGATACGCAGTATTTT. Protein: CATPSFPGPSDRGQTDTQYF.

J is TRBJ2-7 and V is TRBV19, with D tentatively TRBD1 (5 bases). From germline, CDR1 is LNHDA and CDR2 SQIVND (reference sequence). The CDR3 has 11 residues. Between the trimmed V and J ends, which lost 9 bases and 3 bases, there was a span of 9 bases. CDR3 DNA: TGTGCCAGCCAACAGGACTACGAGCAGTACTTC. Translation: CASQQDYEQYF.